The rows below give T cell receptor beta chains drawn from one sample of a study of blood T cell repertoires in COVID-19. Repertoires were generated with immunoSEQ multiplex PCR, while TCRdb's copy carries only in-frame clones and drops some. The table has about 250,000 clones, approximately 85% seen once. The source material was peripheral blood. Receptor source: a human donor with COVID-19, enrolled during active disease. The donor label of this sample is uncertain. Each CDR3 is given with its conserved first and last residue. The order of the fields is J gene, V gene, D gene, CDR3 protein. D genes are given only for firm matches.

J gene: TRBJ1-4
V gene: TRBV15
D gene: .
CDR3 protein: CATSRSGYNEKLFF

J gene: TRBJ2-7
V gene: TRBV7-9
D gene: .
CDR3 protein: CASSLSSPAGEQYF

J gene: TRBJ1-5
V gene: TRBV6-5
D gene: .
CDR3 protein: CASSYSAREGQPQHF

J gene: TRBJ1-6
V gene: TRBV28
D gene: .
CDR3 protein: CASSIPTDAGETLHF

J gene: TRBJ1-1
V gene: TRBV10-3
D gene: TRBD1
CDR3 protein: CAISPGQGVRAFF

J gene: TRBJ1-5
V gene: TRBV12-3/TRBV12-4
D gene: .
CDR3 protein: CASSLQNNQPQHF

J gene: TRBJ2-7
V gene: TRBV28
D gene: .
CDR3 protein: CASSPPTAGASYEQYF

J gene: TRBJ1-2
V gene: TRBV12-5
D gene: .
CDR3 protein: CASGKSGETAYGYTF

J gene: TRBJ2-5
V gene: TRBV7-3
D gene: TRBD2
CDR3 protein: CASSPAGGGETQYF

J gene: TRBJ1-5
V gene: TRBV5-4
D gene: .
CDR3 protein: CASSLDAGLEHQPQHF

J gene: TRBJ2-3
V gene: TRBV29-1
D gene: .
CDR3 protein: CSAKVGGGGDTQYF

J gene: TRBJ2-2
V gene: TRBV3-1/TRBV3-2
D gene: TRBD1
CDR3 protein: CASSQGTGYIGELFF

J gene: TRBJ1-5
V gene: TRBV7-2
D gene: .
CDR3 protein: CASSLQGSDQPQHF

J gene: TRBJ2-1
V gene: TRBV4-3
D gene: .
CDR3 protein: CASSPSSGSPYNEQFF

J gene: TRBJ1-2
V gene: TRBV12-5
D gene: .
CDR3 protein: CASGLVPGNRGYTF

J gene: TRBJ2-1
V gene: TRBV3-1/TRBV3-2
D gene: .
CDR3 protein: CASSLGVGSVSSYNEQFF

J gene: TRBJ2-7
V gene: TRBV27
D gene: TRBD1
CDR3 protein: CASSLEPGQGYEQYF